The clone carrying this TCR beta chain is a singleton in its sample. This specimen comes from a study of CD8 T cells in Susac syndrome. Germline V gene lookup returns CDR1 LNHNV and CDR2 YYDKDF (reference sequence). V was trimmed by 6 bases and J by 0 bases, leaving 12 bases between them. The CDR3 is made up of 15 amino acids. CD8+ and CD4+ T cells were negatively isolated; TEMRA cells were FACS-enriched. Random hexamers were used to reverse transcribe the RNA input (roughly 0.5 to 1 ug). Amplification of TCR beta CDR3 spanned 54 Vbeta and 13 Jbeta via immunoSEQ multiplex PCR. TCRdb passed the immunoSEQ multiplex PCR reads through MiXCR, listing each CDR3 protein once. The data contain approximately 190,000 distinct CDR3 sequences, 80% to 95% of them singletons.

This clonotype was obtained from a human donor in good health. V is TRBV15 and J is TRBJ1-3; possible D gene TRBD1, 6 bases. The sequenced sample was CD4+ T cells from PBMCs. CDR3 protein: CATRTGADSGNTIYF. For the CDR3, the DNA is TGTGCCACCAGAACGGGGGCTGACTCTGGAAACACCATATATTTT.